This T cell receptor beta chain was sequenced during a study of T cells after yellow fever vaccination. Study outcomes and limitations: Re-detected after boosting: most primary clones, 95% to 98% of CD4 and 88% of CD8. Abundant bulk-population clonotypes could contaminate the FACS-sorted repertoires.

TCRdb processed the 5' RACE reads anew with MiXCR; each CDR3 protein has one entry. The table shows 170,000 or so distinct CDR3 sequences, with 5.5% to 8% occurring only once. CDR3 size: 16 residues. Germline loops: CDR1 SGDLS, CDR2 YYNGEE. The junction had 8 bases not matched to a gene; V was cut back by 3 bases and J by 5 bases. A word on this clonotype: The antigen remains undetermined.

This chain uses TRBV9 with TRBJ2-3; TRBD2 matches at 11 bases. This material consisted of CD4+ T cells sorted from PBMCs, taken on the day of the first yellow fever vaccination. The TCR sequence derives from a man aged 18 to 35 who received the YFV17D yellow fever vaccine. The CDR3, as DNA: TGTGCCAGCAGCGGGGTAGCGGGGGGGCAAGGAGATACGCAGTATTTT. Protein: CASSGVAGGQGDTQYF.